A selection of T cell receptor beta chains follows, all from one sample in a study of T cell changes during pregnancy in multiple sclerosis. Here immunoSEQ multiplex PCR was the method, and the copy in TCRdb shows in-frame clones only, minus some. The data show over 10,000 clones, 88% seen once. The source material was CD8+ T cells from peripheral blood mononuclear cells, sampled in the first trimester of pregnancy. Receptor source: a female donor with multiple sclerosis, enrolled in a pregnancy study. Both conserved end residues are part of each CDR3. Each record gives: V gene, J gene, CDR3 length, CDR3 protein.

v_gene: TRBV9; j_gene: TRBJ2-1; len: 14; CDR3aa: CASSVGGQGNEQFF
v_gene: TRBV27; j_gene: TRBJ1-4; len: 13; CDR3aa: CASSLLGSGKLFF
v_gene: TRBV2; j_gene: TRBJ2-7; len: 13; CDR3aa: CASSEGGAYEQYF
v_gene: TRBV6-6; j_gene: TRBJ1-5; len: 13; CDR3aa: CASTLARGQPQHF
v_gene: TRBV5-1; j_gene: TRBJ2-3; len: 16; CDR3aa: CASSLFAGGPADTQYF
v_gene: TRBV29-1; j_gene: TRBJ2-3; len: 13; CDR3aa: CSVEIGGPDTQYF
v_gene: TRBV11-2; j_gene: TRBJ2-4; len: 15; CDR3aa: CASSLDNDRGDIQYF
v_gene: TRBV2; j_gene: TRBJ2-3; len: 14; CDR3aa: CASGGQGVTDTQYF
v_gene: TRBV13; j_gene: TRBJ2-3; len: 16; CDR3aa: CASSDFGQSTTDTQYF
v_gene: TRBV7-8; j_gene: TRBJ2-7; len: 14; CDR3aa: CASSSAPSSYEQYF
v_gene: TRBV10-3; j_gene: TRBJ2-7; len: 14; CDR3aa: CAIGDYRGGYEQYF
v_gene: TRBV6-4; j_gene: TRBJ2-3; len: 16; CDR3aa: CASSASSGGFTDTQYF
v_gene: TRBV6-5; j_gene: TRBJ2-7; len: 14; CDR3aa: CASSYTGTAYEQYF
v_gene: TRBV10-1; j_gene: TRBJ1-4; len: 20; CDR3aa: CASRDRGDPFGNATNEKLFF
v_gene: TRBV2; j_gene: TRBJ1-6; len: 13; CDR3aa: CAVRTAANSPLHF
v_gene: TRBV7-9; j_gene: TRBJ1-5; len: 16; CDR3aa: CASSTHQGSNNQPQHF
v_gene: TRBV5-4; j_gene: TRBJ2-3; len: 13; CDR3aa: CASSLRGPDTQYF
v_gene: TRBV30; j_gene: TRBJ1-6; len: 14; CDR3aa: CAWSPGGVNSPLHF
v_gene: TRBV29-1; j_gene: TRBJ1-1; len: 10; CDR3aa: CSVEEREAFF
v_gene: TRBV11-2; j_gene: TRBJ2-1; len: 12; CDR3aa: CASSRTGNEQFF
v_gene: TRBV13; j_gene: TRBJ1-5; len: 15; CDR3aa: CASSLDRYSNQPQHF
v_gene: TRBV28; j_gene: TRBJ1-1; len: 14; CDR3aa: CASSPGQGETEAFF
v_gene: TRBV6-1; j_gene: TRBJ2-2; len: 15; CDR3aa: CASSELAGGPGELFF